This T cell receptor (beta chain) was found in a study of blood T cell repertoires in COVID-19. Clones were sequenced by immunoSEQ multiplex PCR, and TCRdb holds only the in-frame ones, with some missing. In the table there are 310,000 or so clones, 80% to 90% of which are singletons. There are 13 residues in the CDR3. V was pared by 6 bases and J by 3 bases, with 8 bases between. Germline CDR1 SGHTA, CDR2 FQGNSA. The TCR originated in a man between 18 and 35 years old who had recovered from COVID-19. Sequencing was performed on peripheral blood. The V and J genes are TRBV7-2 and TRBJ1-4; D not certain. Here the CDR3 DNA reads TGTGCCAGCAGTGAGGGAGCTAATGAAAAACTGTTTTTT. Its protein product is CASSEGANEKLFF.